This entry lists 2 T cell receptor beta chains sequenced from one sample in a study of cytomegalovirus exposure and HLA in healthy donors. The PCR ran on 60 Vbeta and 13 Jbeta primers. Generated by immunoSEQ multiplex PCR, the TCRdb table keeps only in-frame clones and is missing some. The sample has about 61,000 clones, 89% seen once. What was sequenced was PBMCs. Receptor source: a man aged 25-40 years in good health and CMV-seropositive.

The chain employs TRBV10-3 and TRBJ2-1, with TRBD2 matching 9 bases. V was clipped by 3 bases and J by 10 bases; unmatched bases: 16. In germline, CDR1 is ENHRY, CDR2 SYGVKD. The CDR3 is made up of 17 amino acids. The CDR3 nucleotides read TGTGCCATCAGTGAAGACTGGGCGGGAGGGACAAGGGGAGAGCAGTTCTTC. Protein sequence: CAISEDWAGGTRGEQFF.

V gene TRBV27 combines with J gene TRBJ1-1; D may be TRBD1 (5 bases). This CDR3 has 19 residues. The germline V gene has CDR1 MNHEY and CDR2 SMNVEV (reference sequence). Trimming removed 6 bases from V and 2 bases from J, with 28 bases in between. The CDR3 DNA sequence: TGTGCCAGCAGGGGCTCAACCTTCAATATAGGACATTTCAACACTGAAGCTTTCTTT. Its protein product is CASRGSTFNIGHFNTEAFF.